This T cell receptor (beta chain) comes out of a study of CD8+CD57+ T cells in acquired aplastic anemia. As for the study in general: The average for DNA from sorted CD4+ and CD8+ cells was roughly 3 ug.

TCR beta VDJ and CDR3 profiling used genomic DNA as template. One entry per CDR3 protein, called by TCRdb with MiXCR from the reads. The sample lists approximately 270,000 distinct CDR3 sequences, 55% to 65% seen once, with 7% to 9% in the top ten. In the case of this clonotype: Antigen specificity is unknown.

CDR1 and CDR2 (germline): ENHRY, SYGVKD. V was clipped by 0 bases and J by 0 bases, with 9 bases between them. The CDR3 has 17 residues. Study observations and caveats: Patients shared around 30 CD8+ CDR3 sequences with controls. Patients were compared with controls for CD8+ Simpson's diversity, and no significant difference emerged.

The chain is built from TRBV10-3 and TRBJ1-6; no definite D call. The TCR was taken from a human donor with severe aplastic anemia or a healthy control (not recorded which). The sample taken for sequencing was sorted CD4+, CD8+, or CD8+CD57+ T cells (not recorded which) from PBMCs. In DNA, the CDR3 is TGTGCCATCAGTGAGTCGAAGGTCGGCTCCTATAATTCACCCCTCCACTTT. Encoded protein: CAISESKVGSYNSPLHF.